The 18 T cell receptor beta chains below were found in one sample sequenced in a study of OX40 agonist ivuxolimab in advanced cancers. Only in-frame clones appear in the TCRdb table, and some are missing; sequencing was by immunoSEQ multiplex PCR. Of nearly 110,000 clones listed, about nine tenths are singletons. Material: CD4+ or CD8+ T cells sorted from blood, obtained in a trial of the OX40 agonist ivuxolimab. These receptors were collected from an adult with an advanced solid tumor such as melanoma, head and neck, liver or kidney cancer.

The CDR3: CASSFRPLGTDTQYF. The DNA for the CDR3 is TGTGCCAGCAGTTTTCGGCCTTTGGGCACAGATACGCAGTATTTT. This sequence joins TRBV27 and TRBJ2-3; D not certain. The CDR3 extends over 15 amino acids. The ends were cut back, 3 bases at V and 1 base at J, with 11 bases in the middle. The germline CDR1 and CDR2 sequences are MNHEY and SMNVEV (reference sequence).

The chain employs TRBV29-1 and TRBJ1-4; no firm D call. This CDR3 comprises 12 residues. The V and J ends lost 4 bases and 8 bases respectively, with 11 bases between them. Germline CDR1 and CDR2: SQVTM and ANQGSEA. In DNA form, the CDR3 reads TGCAGCGTTGTGGGAATGGGCGAAAAACTGTTTTTT. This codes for CSVVGMGEKLFF.

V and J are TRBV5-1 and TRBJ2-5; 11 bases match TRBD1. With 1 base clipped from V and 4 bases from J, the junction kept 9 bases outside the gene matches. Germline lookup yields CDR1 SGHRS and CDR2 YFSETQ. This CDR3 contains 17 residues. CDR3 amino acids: CASSLSRTGGNGETQYF. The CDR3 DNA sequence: TGCGCCAGCAGCTTGTCGCGGACAGGGGGCAACGGAGAGACCCAGTACTTC. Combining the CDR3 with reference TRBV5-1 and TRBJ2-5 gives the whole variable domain KAGVTQTPRYLIKTRGQQVTLSCSPISGHRSVSWYQQTPGQGLQFLFEYFSETQRNKGNFPGRFSGRQFSNSRSEMNVSTLELGDSALYLCASSLSRTGGNGETQYFGPGTRLLVL.

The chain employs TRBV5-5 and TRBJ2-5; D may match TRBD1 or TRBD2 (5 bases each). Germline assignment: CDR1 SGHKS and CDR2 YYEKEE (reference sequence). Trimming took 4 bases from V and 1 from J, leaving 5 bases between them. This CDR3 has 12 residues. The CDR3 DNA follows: TGTGCCAGCAGCGGGACCCAAGAGACCCAGTACTTC. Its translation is CASSGTQETQYF. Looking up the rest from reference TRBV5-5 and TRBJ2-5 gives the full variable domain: DAGVTQSPTHLIKTRGQQVTLRCSPISGHKSVSWYQQVLGQGPQFIFQYYEKEERGRGNFPDRFSARQFPNYSSELNVNALLLGDSALYLCASSGTQETQYFGPGTRLLVL.

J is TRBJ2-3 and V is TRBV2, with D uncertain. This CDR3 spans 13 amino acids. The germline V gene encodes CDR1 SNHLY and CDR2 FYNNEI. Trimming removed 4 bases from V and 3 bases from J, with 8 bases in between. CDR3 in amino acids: CASSVRSTDTQYF. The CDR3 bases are TGTGCCAGCAGTGTCAGGAGTACAGATACGCAGTATTTT.

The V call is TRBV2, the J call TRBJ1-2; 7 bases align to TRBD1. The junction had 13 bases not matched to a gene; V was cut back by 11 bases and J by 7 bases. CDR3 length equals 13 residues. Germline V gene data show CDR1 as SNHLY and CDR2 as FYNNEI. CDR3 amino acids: CAGTGVPLSGYTF. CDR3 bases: TGTGCCGGAACAGGGGTTCCCCTTAGTGGCTACACCTTC.

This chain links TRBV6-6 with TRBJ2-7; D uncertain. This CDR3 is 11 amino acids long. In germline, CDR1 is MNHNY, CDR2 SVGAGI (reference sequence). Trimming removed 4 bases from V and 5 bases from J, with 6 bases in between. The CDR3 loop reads CASSSRHEQYF. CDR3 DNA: TGTGCCAGCAGTTCCCGCCACGAGCAGTACTTC.

The CDR3 sequence: CASSRAGGSQPQHF. The CDR3 coding sequence is TGTGCCAGCAGCCGAGCGGGCGGCTCGCAGCCCCAGCATTTT. V is TRBV7-2 and J is TRBJ1-5; D unclear. Germline V CDR1 and CDR2: SGHTA, FQGNSA. CDR3 length: 14 residues. The V end lost 5 bases, the J end lost 7 bases, and 15 bases lay between the germline ends.

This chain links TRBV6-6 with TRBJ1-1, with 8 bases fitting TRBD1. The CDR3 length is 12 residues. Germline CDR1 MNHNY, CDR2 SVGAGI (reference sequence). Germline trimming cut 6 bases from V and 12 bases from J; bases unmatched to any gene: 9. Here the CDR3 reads CASSSGQAYPFF. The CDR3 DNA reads TGTGCCAGCAGCTCGGGACAGGCGTACCCTTTCTTT.

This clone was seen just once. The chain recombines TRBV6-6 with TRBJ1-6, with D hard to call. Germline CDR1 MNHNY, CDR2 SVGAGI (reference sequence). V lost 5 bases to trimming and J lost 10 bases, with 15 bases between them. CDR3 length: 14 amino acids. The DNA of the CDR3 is TGTGCCAGCAGTCCGGATCACAATCGGTCACCCCTCCACTTT. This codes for CASSPDHNRSPLHF.

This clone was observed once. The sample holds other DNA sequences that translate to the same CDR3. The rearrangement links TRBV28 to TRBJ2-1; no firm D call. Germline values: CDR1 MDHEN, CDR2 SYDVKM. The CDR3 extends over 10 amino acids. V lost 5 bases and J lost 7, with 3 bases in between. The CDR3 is CASSLNEQFF. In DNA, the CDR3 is TGTGCCAGCAGTCTTAATGAGCAGTTCTTC.

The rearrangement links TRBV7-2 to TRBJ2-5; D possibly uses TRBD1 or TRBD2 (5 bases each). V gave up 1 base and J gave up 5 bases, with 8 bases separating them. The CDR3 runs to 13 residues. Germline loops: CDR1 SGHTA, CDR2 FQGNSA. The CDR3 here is CASSLGGVETQYF. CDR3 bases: TGTGCCAGCAGCTTAGGAGGGGTGGAGACCCAGTACTTC.

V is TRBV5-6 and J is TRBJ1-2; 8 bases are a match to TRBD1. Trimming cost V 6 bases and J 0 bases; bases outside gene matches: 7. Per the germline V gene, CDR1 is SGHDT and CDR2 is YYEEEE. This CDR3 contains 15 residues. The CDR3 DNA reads TGTGCCAGCACCTTCGGGGACAGGCCTAACTATGGCTACACCTTC. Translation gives CASTFGDRPNYGYTF.

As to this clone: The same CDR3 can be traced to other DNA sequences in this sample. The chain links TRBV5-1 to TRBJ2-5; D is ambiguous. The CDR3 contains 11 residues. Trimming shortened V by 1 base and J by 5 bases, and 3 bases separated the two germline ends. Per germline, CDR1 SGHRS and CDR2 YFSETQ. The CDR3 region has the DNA TGCGCCAGCAGCTTGTCTGAGACCCAGTACTTC. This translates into CASSLSETQYF.

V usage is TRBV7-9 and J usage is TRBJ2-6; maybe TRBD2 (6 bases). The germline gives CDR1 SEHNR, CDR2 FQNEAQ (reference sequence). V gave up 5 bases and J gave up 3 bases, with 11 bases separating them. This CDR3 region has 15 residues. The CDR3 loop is CASSRGLDGANVLTF. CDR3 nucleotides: TGTGCCAGCAGCCGGGGGTTAGATGGGGCCAACGTCCTGACTTTC.

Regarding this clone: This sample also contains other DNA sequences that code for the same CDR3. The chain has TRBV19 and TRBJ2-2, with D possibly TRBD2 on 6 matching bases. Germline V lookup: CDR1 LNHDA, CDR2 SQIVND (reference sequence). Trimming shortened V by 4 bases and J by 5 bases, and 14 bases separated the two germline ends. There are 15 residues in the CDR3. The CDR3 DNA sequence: TGTGCCAGTAGTACGCCAGGCGGGGCTACCGGGGAGCTGTTTTTT. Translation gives CASSTPGGATGELFF.

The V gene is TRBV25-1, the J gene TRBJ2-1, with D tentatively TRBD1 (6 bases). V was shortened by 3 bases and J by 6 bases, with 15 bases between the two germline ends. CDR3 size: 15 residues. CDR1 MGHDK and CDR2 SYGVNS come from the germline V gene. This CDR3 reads CASSDGQRALNEQFF. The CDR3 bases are TGTGCCAGCAGTGATGGACAGCGAGCTCTCAATGAGCAGTTCTTC.

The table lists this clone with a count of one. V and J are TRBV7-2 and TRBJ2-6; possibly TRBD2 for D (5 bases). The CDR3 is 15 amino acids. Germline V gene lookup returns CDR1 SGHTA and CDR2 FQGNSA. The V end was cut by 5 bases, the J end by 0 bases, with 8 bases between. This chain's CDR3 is CASSLGSSGANVLTF. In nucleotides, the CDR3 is TGTGCCAGCAGCCTAGGGAGCTCTGGGGCCAACGTCCTGACTTTC.